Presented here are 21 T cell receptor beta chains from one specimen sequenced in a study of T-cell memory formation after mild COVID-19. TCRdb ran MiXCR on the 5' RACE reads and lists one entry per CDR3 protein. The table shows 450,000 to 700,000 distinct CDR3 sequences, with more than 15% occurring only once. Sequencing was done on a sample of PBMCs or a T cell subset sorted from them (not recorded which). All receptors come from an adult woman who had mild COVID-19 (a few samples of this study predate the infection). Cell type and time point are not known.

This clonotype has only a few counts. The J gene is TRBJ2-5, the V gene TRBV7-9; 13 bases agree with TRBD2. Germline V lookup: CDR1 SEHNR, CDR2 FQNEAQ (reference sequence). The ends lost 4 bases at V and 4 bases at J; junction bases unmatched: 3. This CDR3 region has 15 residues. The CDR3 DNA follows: TGTGCCAGCAGCTATTGGACTAGCGGGAGAGAGACCCAGTACTTC. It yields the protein CASSYWTSGRETQYF.

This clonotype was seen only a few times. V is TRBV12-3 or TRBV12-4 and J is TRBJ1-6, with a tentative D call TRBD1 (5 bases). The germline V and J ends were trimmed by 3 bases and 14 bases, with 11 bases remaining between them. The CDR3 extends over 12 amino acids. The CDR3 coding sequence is TGTGCCAGCAGTTTGGGGGAAGGGGCCCTCCACTTT. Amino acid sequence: CASSLGEGALHF.

CDR3 sequence (DNA): TGCGCCAGCAGCCACCCCCTGGGGGGCCCCAATGGCTACACCTTC. Encoded protein: CASSHPLGGPNGYTF. The genes are TRBV4-1 and TRBJ1-2, with D possibly matching TRBD1 (6 bases). Trimming took off 3 bases at V and 6 bases at J, with 17 bases between the two ends. The CDR3 consists of 15 residues. Germline V CDR1 and CDR2: MGHRA, YSYEKL.

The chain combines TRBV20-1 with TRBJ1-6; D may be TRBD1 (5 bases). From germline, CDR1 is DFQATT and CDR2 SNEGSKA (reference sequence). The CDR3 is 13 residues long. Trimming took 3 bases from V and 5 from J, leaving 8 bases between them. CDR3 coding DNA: TGCAGTGCTAGGGGGGAAAATAATTCACCCCTCCACTTT. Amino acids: CSARGENNSPLHF.

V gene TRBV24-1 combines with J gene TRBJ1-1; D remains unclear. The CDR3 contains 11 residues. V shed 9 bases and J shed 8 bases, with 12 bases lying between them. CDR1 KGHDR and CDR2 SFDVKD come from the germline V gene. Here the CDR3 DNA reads TGTGCCACCCCCTGGACCTCCGAAGCTTTCTTT. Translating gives CATPWTSEAFF.

The CDR3 protein is CASSARLQPQYF. The CDR3 DNA reads as TGTGCCAGTAGTGCCAGACTACAGCCCCAGTACTTC. The chain employs TRBV19 and TRBJ2-5; the D gene is possibly TRBD2 (5 bases). From germline, CDR1 is LNHDA and CDR2 SQIVND (reference sequence). The V end was cut by 5 bases, the J end by 9 bases, with 13 bases between. CDR3 length equals 12 residues.

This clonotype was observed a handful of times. The CDR3 coding sequence is TGTGCCACCAGCAGAGGGTCAACTAATGAAAAACTGTTTTTT. Translating gives CATSRGSTNEKLFF. The chain employs TRBV15 and TRBJ1-4; D remains ambiguous. Germline V gene sequence: CDR1 LNHNV, CDR2 YYDKDF (reference sequence). The CDR3 length is 14 residues. V lost 1 base and J lost 0, with 3 bases in between.

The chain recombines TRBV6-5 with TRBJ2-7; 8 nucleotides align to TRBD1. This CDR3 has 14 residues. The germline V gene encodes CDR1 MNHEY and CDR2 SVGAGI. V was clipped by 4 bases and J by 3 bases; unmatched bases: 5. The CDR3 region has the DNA TGTGCCAGCAGTTCCAGACAGGGGAACTACGAGCAGTACTTC. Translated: CASSSRQGNYEQYF.

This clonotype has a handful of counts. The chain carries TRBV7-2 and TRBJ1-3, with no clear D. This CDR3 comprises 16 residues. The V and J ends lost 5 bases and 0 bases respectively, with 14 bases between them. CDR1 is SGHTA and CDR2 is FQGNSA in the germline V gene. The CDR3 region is CASSPVRTHSGNTIYF. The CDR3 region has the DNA TGTGCCAGCAGCCCTGTCAGGACCCACTCTGGAAACACCATATATTTT.

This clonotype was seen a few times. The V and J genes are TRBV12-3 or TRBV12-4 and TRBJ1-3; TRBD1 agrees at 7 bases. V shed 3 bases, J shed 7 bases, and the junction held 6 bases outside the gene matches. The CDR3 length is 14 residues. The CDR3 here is CASSFHKGANTIYF. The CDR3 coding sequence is TGTGCCAGCAGTTTTCACAAGGGGGCGAACACCATATATTTT.

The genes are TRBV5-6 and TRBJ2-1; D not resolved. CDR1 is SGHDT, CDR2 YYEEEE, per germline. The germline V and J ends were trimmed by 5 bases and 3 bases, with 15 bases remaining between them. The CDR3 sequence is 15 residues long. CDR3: CASSPTPGSYNEQFF. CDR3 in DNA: TGTGCCAGCAGTCCCACACCTGGCAGCTACAATGAGCAGTTCTTC.

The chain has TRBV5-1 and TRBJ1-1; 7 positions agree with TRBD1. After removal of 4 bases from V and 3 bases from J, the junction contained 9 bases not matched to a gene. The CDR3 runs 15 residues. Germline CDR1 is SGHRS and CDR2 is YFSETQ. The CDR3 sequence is CASSIQTGSDTEAFF. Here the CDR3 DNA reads TGCGCCAGCAGCATACAGACAGGGTCGGACACTGAAGCTTTCTTT.

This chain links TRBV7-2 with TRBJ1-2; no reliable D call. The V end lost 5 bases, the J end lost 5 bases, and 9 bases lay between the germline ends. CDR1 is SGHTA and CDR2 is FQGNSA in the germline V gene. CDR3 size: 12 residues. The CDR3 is CASSPQTYGYTF. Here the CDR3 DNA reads TGTGCCAGCAGCCCCCAGACTTATGGCTACACCTTC. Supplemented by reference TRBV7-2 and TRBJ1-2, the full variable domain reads GAGVSQSPSNKVTEKGKDVELRCDPISGHTALYWYRQSLGQGLEFLIYFQGNSAPDKSGLPSDRFSAERTGGSVSTLTIQRTQQEDSAVYLCASSPQTYGYTFGSGTRLTVV.

DNA for the CDR3: TGCGCCAGCAGCCAAGACGACCGGACAGGGGCCTACGAGCAGTACTTC. Translation: CASSQDDRTGAYEQYF. The chain uses TRBV4-3 and TRBJ2-7; 9 positions agree with TRBD1. The V gene end was trimmed by 0 bases and the J gene end by 2 bases; junction bases not matched to a gene: 5. This CDR3 has 16 residues. The germline V gene has CDR1 LGHNA and CDR2 YSLEER.

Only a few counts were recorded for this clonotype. CDR3 in amino acids: CASSPGLNSYEQYF. The CDR3 DNA follows: TGTGCCAGCAGCCCGGGACTGAACTCCTACGAGCAGTACTTC. The rearrangement joins TRBV11-2 to TRBJ2-7; D is possibly TRBD2 (6 bases). This CDR3 region has 14 residues. Germline lookup yields CDR1 SGHAT and CDR2 FQNNGV. Trimming removed 5 bases at V and 0 bases at J, with 11 bases between.

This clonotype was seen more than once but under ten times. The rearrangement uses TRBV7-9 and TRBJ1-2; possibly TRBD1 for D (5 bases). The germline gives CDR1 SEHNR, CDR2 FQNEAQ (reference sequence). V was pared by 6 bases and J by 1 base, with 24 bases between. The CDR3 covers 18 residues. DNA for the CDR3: TGTGCCAGCAGAGCGACGGGCGCTGGGGCAGGCTATAACTATGGCTACACCTTC. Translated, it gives CASRATGAGAGYNYGYTF. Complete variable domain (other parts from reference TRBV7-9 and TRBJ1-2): DTGVSQNPRHKITKRGQNVTFRCDPISEHNRLYWYRQTLGQGPEFLTYFQNEAQLEKSRLLSDRFSAERPKGSFSTLEIQRTEQGDSAMYLCASRATGAGAGYNYGYTFGSGTRLTVV.

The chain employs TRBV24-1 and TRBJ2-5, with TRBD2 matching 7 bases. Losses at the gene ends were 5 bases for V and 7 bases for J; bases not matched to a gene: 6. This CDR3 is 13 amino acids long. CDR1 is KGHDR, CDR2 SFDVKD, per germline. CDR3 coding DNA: TGTGCCACCAGTGTGGTCCCGGGGGGGACCCAGTACTTC. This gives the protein CATSVVPGGTQYF.

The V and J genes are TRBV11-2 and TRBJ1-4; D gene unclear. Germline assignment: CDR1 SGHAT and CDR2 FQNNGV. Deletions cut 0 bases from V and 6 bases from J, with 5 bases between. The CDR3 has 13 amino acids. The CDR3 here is CASSLDVYEKLFF. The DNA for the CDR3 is TGTGCCAGCAGCTTAGACGTTTATGAAAAACTGTTTTTT.

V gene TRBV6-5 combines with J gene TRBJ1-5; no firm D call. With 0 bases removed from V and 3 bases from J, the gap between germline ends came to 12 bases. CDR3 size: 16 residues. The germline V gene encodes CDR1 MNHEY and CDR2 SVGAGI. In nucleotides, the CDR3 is TGTGCCAGCAGTTACTCGTCAGAATATGCCAATCAGCCCCAGCATTTT. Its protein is CASSYSSEYANQPQHF.

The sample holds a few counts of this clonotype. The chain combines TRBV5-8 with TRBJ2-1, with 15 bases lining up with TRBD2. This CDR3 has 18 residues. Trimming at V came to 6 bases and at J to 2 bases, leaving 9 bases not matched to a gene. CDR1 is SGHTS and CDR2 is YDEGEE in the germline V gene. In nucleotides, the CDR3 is TGTGCCAGCATAGGACTAGCGGGAGGGACCCCAACCTACAATGAGCAGTTCTTC. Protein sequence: CASIGLAGGTPTYNEQFF.

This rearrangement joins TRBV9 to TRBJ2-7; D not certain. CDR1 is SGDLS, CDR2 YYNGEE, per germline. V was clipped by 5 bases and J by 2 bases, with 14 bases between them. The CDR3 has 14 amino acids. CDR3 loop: CASSPRDNPYEQYF. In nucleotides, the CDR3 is TGTGCCAGCAGTCCTCGCGACAACCCCTACGAGCAGTACTTC. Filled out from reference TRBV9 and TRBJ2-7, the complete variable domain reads DSGVTQTPKHLITATGQRVTLRCSPRSGDLSVYWYQQSLDQGLQFLIQYYNGEERAKGNILERFSAQQFPDLHSELNLSSLELGDSALYFCASSPRDNPYEQYFGPGTRLTVT.